The clone carrying this TCR beta chain showed up many times. Its antigen is not identified. This record belongs to a study of CD8+CD57+ T cells in acquired aplastic anemia. Across the study: Sorted cells (CD4+ and CD8+) yielded DNA amounts that averaged approximately 2.9 ug. Overall study findings and caveats: Patients and controls had in common twenty-nine CD8+ CDR3 sequences.

Genomic DNA, serving as template, underwent TCR beta VDJ and CDR3 profiling. TCRdb called the reads again in MiXCR, with one record for every CDR3 protein. The sample lists approximately 65,000 distinct CDR3 sequences, 45% to 70% seen once, with 2% to 2.5% in the top ten. The TCR was taken from a human donor in good health, serving as a control. The specimen was sorted CD4+, CD8+, or CD8+CD57+ T cells (not recorded which) from PBMCs.

Here the CDR3 DNA reads TGTGCCAGCAGCTTGAGCGGACAAGTCGGACTCTATTTT. This gives the protein CASSLSGQVGLYF. The genes are TRBV5-5 and TRBJ2-3, with D perhaps assigned TRBD1 or TRBD2 (5 bases each). The ends were cut back, 1 base at V and 15 bases at J, with 18 bases in the middle. Per germline, CDR1 SGHKS and CDR2 YYEKEE (reference sequence). This CDR3 has 13 amino acids.